These 8 T cell receptor beta chains originate from one sample sequenced in a study of T cells in women clearing cervical HPV infection. Sequencing was performed with immunoSEQ multiplex PCR; in TCRdb, only in-frame clones are kept and a portion is missing. The specimen's table records some 19,000 clones. The sequenced sample consisted of blood buffy coat. The receptors originated from a woman between 18 and 75 years old with a cervical HPV16 infection that either progressed to CIN3+ or cleared (not recorded which).

Points on this clone: The CDR3 end lies 3 residues beyond the end of the read and is filled in from the germline J gene. V usage is TRBV20-1 and J usage is TRBJ2-6; D perhaps matches TRBD1 (5 bases). The CDR3 contains 15 residues. CDR1 is DFQATT and CDR2 is SNEGSKA in the germline V gene (reference sequence). V lost 1 base, J lost 2 bases, and 9 bases lay in between. CDR3 DNA, as far as it was read: TGCAGTGCTAGAGCCGGCAGGGCTGGGGCCAACGTC. This translates into CSARAGRAGANV. The whole CDR3 sequence reads CSARAGRAGANVLTF.

A remark on this clone: The observed sequence ends 3 residues before the CDR3 terminus, with the missing tail filled in from the germline J gene. This chain connects TRBV7-3 to TRBJ2-3, with 7 bases that match TRBD1. There are 17 residues in the CDR3. Germline loops: CDR1 SGHTA, CDR2 FQGTGA. CDR3 sequence reads: CASSLSPRSGGQETQYF. The sequenced CDR3 bases are TGTGCCAGCAGCTTATCCCCGCGGTCAGGGGGACAAGAGACG.

As to this clone: Read coverage stops 3 residues before the CDR3 terminus; the germline J gene supplies the remainder. The rearrangement joins TRBV20-1 to TRBJ1-4; no reliable D call. V lost 6 bases, J lost 2 bases, and 16 bases lay in between. Germline V gene data show CDR1 as DFQATT and CDR2 as SNEGSKA (reference sequence). The CDR3 has 15 amino acids. The CDR3 DNA, read in part, is TGCAGTGCGCCCGGGGAAGTTGGGACTAATGAAAAA. Translated: CSAPGEVGTNEK. The complete CDR3 sequence is CSAPGEVGTNEKLFF.

As to this clone: The read is 3 residues too short to cover the CDR3 end, so that end is filled in from the germline J gene. This chain connects TRBV20-1 to TRBJ2-5, with TRBD2 identical over 12 bases. The CDR3 sequence is 13 residues long. The V gene's germline CDR1 is DFQATT and CDR2 SNEGSKA (reference sequence). J gave up 3 bases and V 5 bases, and 1 base lay outside the gene matches. The sequenced CDR3 bases are TGCAGTGCTGGACTAGCGGGGAAAGAGACC. It yields the protein CSAGLAGKET. The whole CDR3 region reads CSAGLAGKETQYF.

Comments on this clone: Coverage ceases 3 residues before the CDR3 finishes, and the germline J gene fills in the end. V is TRBV7-8 and J is TRBJ2-3; TRBD2 agrees at 9 bases. CDR1 and CDR2 (germline): SGHVS, FQNEAQ. The CDR3 runs to 15 residues. J lost 4 bases, V lost 4 bases, and 6 bases had no gene match. This CDR3 is CASSSNSGGPDTQYF. The sequenced part of the CDR3 DNA is TGTGCCAGCAGCTCTAATAGCGGGGGACCAGATACG.

For this clone: The CDR3 extends 3 residues past the end of the read, so its final part is completed from the germline J gene. The chain links TRBV2 to TRBJ2-1, with TRBD1 identical over 7 bases. The germline gives CDR1 SNHLY, CDR2 FYNNEI. The CDR3 has 15 amino acids. V lost 7 bases to trimming and J lost 6 bases; unmatched junction nucleotides: 12. The part of the CDR3 DNA that was read is TGTGCCAGCACCGAGCGTAGGGGGCCTGTCAATGAG. It codes for CASTERRGPVNE. The whole CDR3 reads CASTERRGPVNEQFF.

As to this clone: The read halts 3 residues ahead of the CDR3 end, with the missing end drawn from the germline J gene. The V gene is TRBV19, the J gene TRBJ2-2; the D gene could be TRBD1 or TRBD2 (5 bases each). Germline V gene sequence: CDR1 LNHDA, CDR2 SQIVND (reference sequence). There are 13 residues in the CDR3. The CDR3 spells CASSMRGNEKLFF. CDR3 bases read: TGTGCCAGTAGTATGAGGGGTAATGAAAAG.

Remarks on this clone: The read terminates 3 residues before the CDR3 end, so the remaining end is supplied by the germline J gene. V gene TRBV9 combines with J gene TRBJ2-4; 10 positions agree with TRBD1. CDR1 is SGDLS, CDR2 YYNGEE, per germline. The CDR3 spans 17 residues. The sequenced part of the CDR3 DNA is TGTGCCAGCAGCGTAGGGGGACAGGGGTTAAGCACAGATACT. Amino acid sequence: CASSVGGQGLSTDT. The whole CDR3 region reads CASSVGGQGLSTDTQYF.